This TCR beta chain derives from a study of tumor and adjacent non-tumor tissue in lung cancer. Findings and caveats of the study: Patients with more diverse tumor TCRs had worse survival. Significantly higher TCR diversity was found in tumor than normal lung.

The template was RNA from unsorted bulk tissue. Distant lung tissue was collected more than 3 cm away from the tumor edge. Germline CDR1 and CDR2: SEHNR and FQNEAQ (reference sequence). The CDR3 sequence is 14 residues long. In the case of this clonotype: Its target is unknown. With a much larger clone just one base away, this may be a read error.

A modified ARM-PCR protocol with three rounds of nested PCR amplified TCRbeta. TCRdb itself ran the multiplex PCR reads through MiXCR, one entry per CDR3 protein. The sample shows fewer than 45,000 distinct CDR3 sequences, 60% to 70% of them seen only once. The source of this sequence is a woman aged 40 to 50 with non-small cell lung cancer. What was sequenced was distant non-tumor lung tissue. The chain uses TRBV7-9 and TRBJ2-7, with 8 bases aligning to TRBD1. This CDR3 is CPSAPGQGSYEQYF. DNA of the CDR3: TGTCCCAGCGCCCCCGGACAGGGCTCCTACGAGCAGTACTTC. Based on the CDR3 plus reference TRBV7-9 and TRBJ2-7, the full variable domain is DTGVSQNPRHKITKRGQNVTFRCDPISEHNRLYWYRQTLGQGPEFLTYFQNEAQLEKSRLLSDRFSAERPKGSFSTLEIQRTEQGDSAMYLCPSAPGQGSYEQYFGPGTRLTVT.